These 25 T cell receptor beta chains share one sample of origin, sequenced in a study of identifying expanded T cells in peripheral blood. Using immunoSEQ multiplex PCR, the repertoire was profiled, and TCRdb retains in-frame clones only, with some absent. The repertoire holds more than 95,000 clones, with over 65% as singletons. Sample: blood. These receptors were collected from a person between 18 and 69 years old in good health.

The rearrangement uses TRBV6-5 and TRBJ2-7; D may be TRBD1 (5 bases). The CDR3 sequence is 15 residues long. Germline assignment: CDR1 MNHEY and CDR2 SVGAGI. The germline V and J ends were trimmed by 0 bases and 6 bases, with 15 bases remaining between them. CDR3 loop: CASSYSSASQGEQYF. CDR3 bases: TGTGCCAGCAGTTACTCGTCGGCCAGCCAGGGCGAGCAGTACTTC.

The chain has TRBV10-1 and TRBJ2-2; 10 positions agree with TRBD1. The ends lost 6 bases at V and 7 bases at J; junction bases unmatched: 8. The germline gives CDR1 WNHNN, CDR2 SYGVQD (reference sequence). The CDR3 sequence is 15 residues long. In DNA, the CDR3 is TGCGCCAGCAGCCCCGGGACAGGGGAGGTCGGGGAGCTGTTTTTT. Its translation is CASSPGTGEVGELFF.

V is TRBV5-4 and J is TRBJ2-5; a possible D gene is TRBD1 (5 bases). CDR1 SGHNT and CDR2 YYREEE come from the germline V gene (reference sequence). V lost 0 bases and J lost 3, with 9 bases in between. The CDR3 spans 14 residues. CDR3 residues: CASSLGGREETQYF. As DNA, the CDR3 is TGTGCCAGCAGCTTGGGGGGCAGGGAAGAGACCCAGTACTTC.

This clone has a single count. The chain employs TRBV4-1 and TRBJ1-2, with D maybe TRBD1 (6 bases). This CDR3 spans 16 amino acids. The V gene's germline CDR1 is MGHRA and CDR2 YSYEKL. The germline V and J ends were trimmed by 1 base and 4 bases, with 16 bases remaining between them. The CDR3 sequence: CASSQGQAIILYGYTF. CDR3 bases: TGCGCCAGCAGCCAAGGACAGGCGATTATTCTCTATGGCTACACCTTC.

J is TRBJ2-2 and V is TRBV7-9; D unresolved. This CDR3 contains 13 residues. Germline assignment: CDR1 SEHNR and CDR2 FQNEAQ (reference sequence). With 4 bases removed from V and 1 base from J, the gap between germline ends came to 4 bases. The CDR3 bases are TGTGCCAGCAGCTACGGGAACACCGGGGAGCTGTTTTTT. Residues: CASSYGNTGELFF.

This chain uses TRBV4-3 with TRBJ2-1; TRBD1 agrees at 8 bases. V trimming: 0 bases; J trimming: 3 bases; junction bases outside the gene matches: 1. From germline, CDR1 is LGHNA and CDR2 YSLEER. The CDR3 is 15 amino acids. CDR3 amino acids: CASSQEGTGYNEQFF. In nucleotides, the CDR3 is TGCGCCAGCAGCCAAGAAGGGACAGGCTACAATGAGCAGTTCTTC.

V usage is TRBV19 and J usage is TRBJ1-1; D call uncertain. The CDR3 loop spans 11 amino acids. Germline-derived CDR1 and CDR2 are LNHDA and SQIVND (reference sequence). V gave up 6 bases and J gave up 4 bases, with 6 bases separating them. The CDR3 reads CASRMGTEAFF. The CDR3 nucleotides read TGTGCCAGTAGAATGGGCACTGAAGCTTTCTTT.

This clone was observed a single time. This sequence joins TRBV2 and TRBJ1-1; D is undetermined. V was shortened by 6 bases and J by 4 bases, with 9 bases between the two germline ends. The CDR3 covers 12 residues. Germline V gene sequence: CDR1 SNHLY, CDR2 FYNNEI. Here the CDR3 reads CASRDAGTEAFF. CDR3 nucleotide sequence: TGTGCCAGCAGGGACGCGGGCACTGAAGCTTTCTTT.

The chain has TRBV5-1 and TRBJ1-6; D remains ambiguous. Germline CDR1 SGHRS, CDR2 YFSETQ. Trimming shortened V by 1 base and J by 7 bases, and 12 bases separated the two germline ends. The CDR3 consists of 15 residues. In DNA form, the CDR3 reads TGCGCCAGCAGCTTGAGTGCAGGACTAAATTCACCCCTCCACTTT. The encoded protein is CASSLSAGLNSPLHF.

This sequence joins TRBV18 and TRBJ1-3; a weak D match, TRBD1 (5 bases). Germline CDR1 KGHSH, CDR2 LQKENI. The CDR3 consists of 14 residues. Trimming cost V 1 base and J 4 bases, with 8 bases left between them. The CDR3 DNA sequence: TGTGCCAGCTCACCACAGGGGCGCGGAAACACCATATATTTT. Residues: CASSPQGRGNTIYF.

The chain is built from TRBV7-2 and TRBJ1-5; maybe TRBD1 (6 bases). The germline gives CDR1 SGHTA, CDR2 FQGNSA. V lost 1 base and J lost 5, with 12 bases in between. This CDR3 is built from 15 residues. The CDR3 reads CASSLGQGRYQPQHF. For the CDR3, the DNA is TGTGCCAGCAGCTTAGGTCAGGGGAGGTATCAGCCCCAGCATTTT.

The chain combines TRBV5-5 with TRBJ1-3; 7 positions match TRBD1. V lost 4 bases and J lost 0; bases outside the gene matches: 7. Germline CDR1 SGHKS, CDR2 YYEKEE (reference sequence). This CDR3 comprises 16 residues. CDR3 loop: CASSLGQTSSGNTIYF. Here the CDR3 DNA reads TGTGCCAGCAGCCTGGGACAGACGAGCTCTGGAAACACCATATATTTT. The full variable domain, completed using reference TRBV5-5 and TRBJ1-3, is DAGVTQSPTHLIKTRGQQVTLRCSPISGHKSVSWYQQVLGQGPQFIFQYYEKEERGRGNFPDRFSARQFPNYSSELNVNALLLGDSALYLCASSLGQTSSGNTIYFGEGSWLTVV.

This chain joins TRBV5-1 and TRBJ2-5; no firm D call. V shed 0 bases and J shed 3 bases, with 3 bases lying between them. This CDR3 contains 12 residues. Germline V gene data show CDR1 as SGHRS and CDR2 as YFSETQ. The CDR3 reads CASSLGEETQYF. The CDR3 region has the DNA TGCGCCAGCAGCTTGGGGGAAGAGACCCAGTACTTC.

CDR3 in amino acids: CASSPQAGWNEAFF. The CDR3 DNA reads TGCGCCAGCAGCCCACAGGCAGGGTGGAATGAAGCTTTCTTT. The chain couples TRBV4-3 to TRBJ1-1; a possible D gene is TRBD1 (5 bases). The CDR3 covers 14 residues. The V gene lost 4 bases and the J gene lost 7 bases, with 16 bases spanning the gap. Germline CDR1 reads LGHNA; CDR2 reads YSLEER.

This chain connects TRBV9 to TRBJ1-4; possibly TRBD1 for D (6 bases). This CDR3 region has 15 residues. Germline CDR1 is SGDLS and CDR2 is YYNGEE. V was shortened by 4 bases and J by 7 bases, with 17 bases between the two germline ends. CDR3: CASSPSGGRGEKLFF. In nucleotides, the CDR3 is TGTGCCAGCAGCCCGAGTGGGGGGCGGGGTGAAAAACTGTTTTTT.

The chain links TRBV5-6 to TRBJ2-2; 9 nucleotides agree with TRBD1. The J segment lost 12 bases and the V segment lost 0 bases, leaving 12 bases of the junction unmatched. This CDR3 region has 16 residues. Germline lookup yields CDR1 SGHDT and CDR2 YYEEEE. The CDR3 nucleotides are TGTGCCAGCAGCTTGGGCGGGACAGGGTCTCGGTGGAAGCTGTTTTTT. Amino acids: CASSLGGTGSRWKLFF.

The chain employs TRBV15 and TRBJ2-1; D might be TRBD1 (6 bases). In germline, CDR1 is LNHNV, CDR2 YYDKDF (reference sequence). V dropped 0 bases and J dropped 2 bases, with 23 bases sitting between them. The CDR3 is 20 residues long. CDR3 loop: CATSRDRTVKAVRTYNEQFF. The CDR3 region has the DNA TGTGCCACCAGCAGAGATCGGACAGTTAAAGCGGTTCGTACCTACAATGAGCAGTTCTTC.

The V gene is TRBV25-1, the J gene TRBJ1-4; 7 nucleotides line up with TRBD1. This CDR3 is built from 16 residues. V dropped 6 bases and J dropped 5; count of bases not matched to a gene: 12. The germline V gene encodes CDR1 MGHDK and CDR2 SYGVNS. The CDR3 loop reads CASSALRDRGNEKLFF. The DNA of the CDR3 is TGTGCCAGCAGCGCCCTAAGGGACAGAGGGAATGAAAAACTGTTTTTT. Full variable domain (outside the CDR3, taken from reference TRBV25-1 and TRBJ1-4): EADIYQTPRYLVIGTGKKITLECSQTMGHDKMYWYQQDPGMELHLIHYSYGVNSTEKGDLSSESTVSRIRTEHFPLTLESARPSHTSQYLCASSALRDRGNEKLFFGSGTQLSVL.

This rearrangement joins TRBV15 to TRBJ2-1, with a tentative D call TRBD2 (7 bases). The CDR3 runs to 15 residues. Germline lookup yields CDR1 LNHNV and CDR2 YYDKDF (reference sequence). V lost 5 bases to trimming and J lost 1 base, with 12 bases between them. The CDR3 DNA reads TGTGCCACCAGCCGGGGGGCCCTATCCTACAATGAGCAGTTCTTC. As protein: CATSRGALSYNEQFF.

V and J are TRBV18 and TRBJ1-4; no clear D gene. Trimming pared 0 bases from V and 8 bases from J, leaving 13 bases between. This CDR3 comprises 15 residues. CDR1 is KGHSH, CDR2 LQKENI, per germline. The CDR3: CASSPPKDAGEKLFF. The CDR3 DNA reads TGTGCCAGCTCACCACCCAAGGATGCGGGGGAAAAACTGTTTTTT.

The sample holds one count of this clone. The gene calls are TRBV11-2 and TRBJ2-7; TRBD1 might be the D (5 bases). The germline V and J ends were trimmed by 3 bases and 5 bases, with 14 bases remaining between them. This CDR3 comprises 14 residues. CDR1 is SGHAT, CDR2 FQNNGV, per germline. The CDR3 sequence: CASSLVPGNHEQYF. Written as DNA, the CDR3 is TGTGCCAGCAGCTTGGTTCCAGGGAACCACGAGCAGTACTTC.

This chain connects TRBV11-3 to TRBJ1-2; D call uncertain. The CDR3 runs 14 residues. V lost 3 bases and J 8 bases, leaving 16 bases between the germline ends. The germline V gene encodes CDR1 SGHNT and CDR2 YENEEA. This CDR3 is CASSFSSLQGGYTF. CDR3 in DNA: TGTGCCAGCAGCTTCTCCAGCTTACAAGGGGGCTACACCTTC.

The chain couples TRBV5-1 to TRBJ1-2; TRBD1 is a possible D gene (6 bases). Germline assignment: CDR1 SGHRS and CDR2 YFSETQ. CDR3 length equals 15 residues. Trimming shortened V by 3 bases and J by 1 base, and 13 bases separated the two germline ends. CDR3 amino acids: CASSSLTGGNYGYTF. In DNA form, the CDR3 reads TGCGCCAGCAGCTCTCTGACAGGCGGTAACTATGGCTACACCTTC.

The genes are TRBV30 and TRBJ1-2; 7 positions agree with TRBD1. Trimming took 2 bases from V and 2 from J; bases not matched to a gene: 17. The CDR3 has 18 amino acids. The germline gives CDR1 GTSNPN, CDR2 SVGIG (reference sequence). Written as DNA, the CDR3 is TGTGCCTGGAGTCTCCGACCGAGCGGACAGGTCGCGAACTATGGCTACACCTTC. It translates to CAWSLRPSGQVANYGYTF.

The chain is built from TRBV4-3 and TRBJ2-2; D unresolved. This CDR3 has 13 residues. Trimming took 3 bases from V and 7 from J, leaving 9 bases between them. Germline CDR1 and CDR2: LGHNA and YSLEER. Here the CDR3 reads CASSQNVVGELFF. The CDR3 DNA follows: TGCGCCAGCAGCCAGAATGTCGTCGGGGAGCTGTTTTTT.